What follows is one T cell receptor (beta chain) and its context. Trimming stripped 2 bases from V and 8 bases from J, with 14 bases between. The CDR3 runs to 14 residues. Germline V gene data show CDR1 as MNHEY and CDR2 as SVGAGI. The assay was immunoSEQ multiplex PCR, and TCRdb's table has in-frame clones only and misses some. The sample holds about 25,000 clones, 80% to 85% seen once. The record originates from a study of neoadjuvant nivolumab and ipilimumab in lung cancer. The rearrangement joins TRBV6-5 to TRBJ2-3; D might be TRBD2 (7 bases). This sequence was found in an adult with non-small cell lung cancer. The sequencing used tumor tissue, collected after neoadjuvant nivolumab, alone or with ipilimumab, at or shortly before surgery. The CDR3 DNA sequence: TGTGCCAGCAGTTACCGGGGGGCTGGCCCTACGCAGTATTTT. Its translation is CASSYRGAGPTQYF.